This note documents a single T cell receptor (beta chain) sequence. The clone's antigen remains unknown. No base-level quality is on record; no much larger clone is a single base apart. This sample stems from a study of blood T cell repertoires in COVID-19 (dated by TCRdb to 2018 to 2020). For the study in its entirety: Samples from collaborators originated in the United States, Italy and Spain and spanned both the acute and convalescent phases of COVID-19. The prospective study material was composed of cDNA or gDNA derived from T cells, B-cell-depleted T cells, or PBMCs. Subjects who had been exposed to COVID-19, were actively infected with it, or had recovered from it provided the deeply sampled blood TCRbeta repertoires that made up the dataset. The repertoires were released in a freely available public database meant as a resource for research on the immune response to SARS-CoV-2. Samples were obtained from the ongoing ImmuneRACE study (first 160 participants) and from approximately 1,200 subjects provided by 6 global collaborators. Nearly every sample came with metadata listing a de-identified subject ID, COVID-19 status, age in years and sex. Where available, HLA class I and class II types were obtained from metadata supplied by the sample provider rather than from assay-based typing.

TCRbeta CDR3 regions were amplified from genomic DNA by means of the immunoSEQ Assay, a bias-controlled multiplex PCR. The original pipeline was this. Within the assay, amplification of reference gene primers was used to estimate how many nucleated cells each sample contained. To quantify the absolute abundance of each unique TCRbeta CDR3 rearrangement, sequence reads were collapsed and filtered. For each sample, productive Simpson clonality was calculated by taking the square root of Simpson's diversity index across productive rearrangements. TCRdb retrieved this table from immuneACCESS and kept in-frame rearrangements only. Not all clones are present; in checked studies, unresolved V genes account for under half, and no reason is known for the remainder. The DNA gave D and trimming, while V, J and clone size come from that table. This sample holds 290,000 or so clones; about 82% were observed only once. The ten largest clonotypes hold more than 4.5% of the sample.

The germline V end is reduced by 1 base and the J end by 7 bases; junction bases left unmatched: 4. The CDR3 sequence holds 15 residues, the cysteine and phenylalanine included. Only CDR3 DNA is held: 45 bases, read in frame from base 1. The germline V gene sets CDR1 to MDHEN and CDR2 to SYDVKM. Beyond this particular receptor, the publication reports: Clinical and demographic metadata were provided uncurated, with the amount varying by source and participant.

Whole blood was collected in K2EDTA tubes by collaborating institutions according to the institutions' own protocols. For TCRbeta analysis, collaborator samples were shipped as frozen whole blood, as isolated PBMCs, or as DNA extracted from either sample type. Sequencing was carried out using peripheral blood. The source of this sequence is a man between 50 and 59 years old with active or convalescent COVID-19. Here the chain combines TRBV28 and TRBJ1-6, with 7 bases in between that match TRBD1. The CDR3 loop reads CASSLLDRRNSPLHF. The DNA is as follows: TGTGCCAGCAGTTTATTGGACAGGCGGAATTCACCCCTCCACTTT. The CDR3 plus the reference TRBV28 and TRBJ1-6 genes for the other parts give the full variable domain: DVKVTQSSRYLVKRTGEKVFLECVQDMDHENMFWYRQDPGLGLRLIYFSYDVKMKEKGDIPEGYSVSREKKERFSLILESASTNQTSMYLCASSLLDRRNSPLHFGNGTRLTVT.